This TCR beta chain comes out of a study of vaccination effects on CD4 cells after COVID-19. Germline loops: CDR1 SGHTA, CDR2 FQGNSA. This CDR3 comprises 14 residues. V lost 5 bases to trimming and J lost 7 bases, with 15 bases between them. Between days 9 and 10 of culture, CD4+ T cells were separated out. Two doses of BNT162b2 or mRNA-1273 vaccine were administered to participants. Here immunoSEQ multiplex PCR was the method, and the copy in TCRdb shows in-frame clones only, minus some. Among over 9,000 clones listed, around 74% were seen once. In regard to this clone: Its antigen remains unidentified.

The chain is built from TRBV7-2 and TRBJ1-5, with D maybe TRBD1 (5 bases). This specimen consisted of CD4+ T cells from PBMCs cultured without peptide, obtained after COVID-19 vaccination. The source is a human donor who received a COVID-19 vaccine. This CDR3 is CASSQHRDSQPQHF. CDR3 sequence (DNA): TGTGCCAGCAGCCAACACCGGGACTCCCAGCCCCAGCATTTT.